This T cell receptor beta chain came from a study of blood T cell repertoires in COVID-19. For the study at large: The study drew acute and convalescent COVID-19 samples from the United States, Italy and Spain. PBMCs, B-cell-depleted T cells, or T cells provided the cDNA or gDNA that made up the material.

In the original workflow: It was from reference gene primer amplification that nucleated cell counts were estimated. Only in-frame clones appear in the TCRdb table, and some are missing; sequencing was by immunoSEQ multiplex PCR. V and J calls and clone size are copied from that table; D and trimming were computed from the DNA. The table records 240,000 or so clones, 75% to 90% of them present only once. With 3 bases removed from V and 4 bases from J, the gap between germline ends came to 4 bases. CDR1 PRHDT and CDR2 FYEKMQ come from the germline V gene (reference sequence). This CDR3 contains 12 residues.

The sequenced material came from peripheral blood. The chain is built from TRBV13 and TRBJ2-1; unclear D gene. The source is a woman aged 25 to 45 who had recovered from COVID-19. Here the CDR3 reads CASSFLYNEQFF. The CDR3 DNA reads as TGTGCCAGCAGCTTTCTGTACAATGAGCAGTTCTTC. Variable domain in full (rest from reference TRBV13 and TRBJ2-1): AAGVIQSPRHLIKEKRETATLKCYPIPRHDTVYWYQQGPGQDPQFLISFYEKMQSDKGSIPDRFSAQQFSDYHSELNMSSLELGDSALYFCASSFLYNEQFFGPGTRLTVL.